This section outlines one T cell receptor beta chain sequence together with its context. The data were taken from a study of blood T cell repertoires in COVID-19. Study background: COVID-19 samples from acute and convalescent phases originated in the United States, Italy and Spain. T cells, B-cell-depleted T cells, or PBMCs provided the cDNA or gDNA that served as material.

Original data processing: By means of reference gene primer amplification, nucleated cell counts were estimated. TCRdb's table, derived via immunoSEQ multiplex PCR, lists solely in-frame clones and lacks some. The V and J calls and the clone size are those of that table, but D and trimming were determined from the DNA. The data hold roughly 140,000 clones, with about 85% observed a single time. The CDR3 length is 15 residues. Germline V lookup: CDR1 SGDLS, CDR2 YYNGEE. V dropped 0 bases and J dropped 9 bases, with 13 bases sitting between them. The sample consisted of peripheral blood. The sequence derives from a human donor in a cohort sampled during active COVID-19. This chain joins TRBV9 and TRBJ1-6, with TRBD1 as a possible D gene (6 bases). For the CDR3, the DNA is TGTGCCAGCAGCGTAGAGGGAAGGGGGGGTTCACCCCTCCACTTT. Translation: CASSVEGRGGSPLHF.